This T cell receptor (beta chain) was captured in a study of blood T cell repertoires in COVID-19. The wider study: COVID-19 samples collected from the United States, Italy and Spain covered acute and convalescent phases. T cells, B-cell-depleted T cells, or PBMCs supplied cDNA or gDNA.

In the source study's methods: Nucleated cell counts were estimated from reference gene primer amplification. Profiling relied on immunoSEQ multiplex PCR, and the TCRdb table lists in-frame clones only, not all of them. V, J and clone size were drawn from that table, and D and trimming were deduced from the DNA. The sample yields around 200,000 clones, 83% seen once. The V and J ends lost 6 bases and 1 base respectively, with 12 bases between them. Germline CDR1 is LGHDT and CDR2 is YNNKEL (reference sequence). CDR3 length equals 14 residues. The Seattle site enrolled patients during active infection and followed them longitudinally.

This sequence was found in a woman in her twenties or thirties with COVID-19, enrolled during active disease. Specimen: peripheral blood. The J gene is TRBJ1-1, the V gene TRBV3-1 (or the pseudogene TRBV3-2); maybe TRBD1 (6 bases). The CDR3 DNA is TGTGCCAGCAGTCCTACAGGGAGGAACACTGAAGCTTTCTTT. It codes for CASSPTGRNTEAFF.